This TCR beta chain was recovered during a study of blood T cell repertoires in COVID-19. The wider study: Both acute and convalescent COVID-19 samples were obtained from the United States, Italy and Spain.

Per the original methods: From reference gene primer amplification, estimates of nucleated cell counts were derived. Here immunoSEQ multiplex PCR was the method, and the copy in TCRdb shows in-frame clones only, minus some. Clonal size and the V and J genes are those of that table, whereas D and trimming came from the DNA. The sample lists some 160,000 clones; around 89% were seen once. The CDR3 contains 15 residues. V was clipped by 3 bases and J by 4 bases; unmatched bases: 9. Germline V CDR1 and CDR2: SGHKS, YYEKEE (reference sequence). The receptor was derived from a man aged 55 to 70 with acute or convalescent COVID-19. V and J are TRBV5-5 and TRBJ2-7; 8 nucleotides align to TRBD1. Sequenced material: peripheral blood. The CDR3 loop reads CASSWDRTFLYEQYF. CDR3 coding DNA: TGTGCCAGCAGCTGGGACAGGACCTTCCTTTACGAGCAGTACTTC.